This entry is about one T cell receptor beta chain. There are a few counts of this clonotype. Its cognate antigen has yet to be identified. No base-level quality is on record; no much larger clone is a single base apart. This record belongs to a study of breast tumors, draining lymph nodes, adjacent tissues (dated by TCRdb to 2016 to 2017). Study-level background: TCR beta repertoires were compared across tumor, adjacent nontumor tissue and axillary lymph nodes obtained from breast cancer patients. In human breast cancer, the study set out to evaluate how tumor, surrounding tissue and draining lymph node repertoires relate to one another and whether T cells may move between these sites.

What the authors observed across the whole study: Tumor and nontumor tissue repertoires were significantly more similar in luminal-like than in basal-like breast cancer. The data were considered consistent with the idea that most tumor T cells come from the lymph node and then expand in tumor tissue. The study presented the conclusion that tumor T cells originate in lymph nodes as consistent with a hypothesis, not as something directly demonstrated. Tumors showed preferential V and J gene usage, and their T-cell repertoire diversity fell below that of lymph nodes yet above that of nontumor tissue.

Lymph node samples were obtained from the axillary draining lymph nodes of breast cancer patients. V drops 3 bases and J drops 3 bases, leaving 10 bases in between. The CDR3, from cysteine to phenylalanine, totals 14 residues. The read is trimmed to its CDR3 DNA, 42 bases read in frame from base 1. CDR1 and CDR2, per the germline V gene, are MDHEN and SYDVKM. The data were produced on an Illumina HiSeq 2000. Multiplex PCR amplification was used to build the TCR beta chain libraries. High-throughput sequencing was used to analyze the amplified TCR beta chain products. Clones were called with MiXCR by TCRdb after fastp trimmed the public reads at Q25, and only in-frame beta chains were retained. Duplicate CDR3 protein sequences are folded into a single record with the most common DNA and genes. In this sample the table shows approximately 120,000 distinct CDR3 sequences, 21% of which occur a single time. The ten largest account for roughly 2.4% of the sample.

Sequenced material: axillary lymph node tissue. The sequence came from a female donor with breast cancer. Some clones in this sample may be carry-over from other donors' samples. Here the chain combines TRBV28 and TRBJ2-3; the D gene is perhaps TRBD2, on 5 matching bases. The nucleotide sequence is given as TGTGCCAGCAGTTTTAACCAGCGGACAGATACGCAGTATTTT. This encodes CASSFNQRTDTQYF.